This TCR beta chain was found in a study of somatic mutations in cytotoxic T cells in rheumatoid arthritis. In the study overall: The authors flow-sorted some V beta antibody-stained T-cell populations at nearly 100% purity, including V beta1+ cells that they sequenced for TCRB.

Positive magnetic bead selection separated CD4+ and CD8+ cells, and flow cytometry confirmed purity. TCRdb keeps only in-frame clones here, not all; method: immunoSEQ multiplex PCR. The profile covers some 20,000 clones, with around four fifths appearing a single time and over 20% taken by the ten largest. On this clone: The antigen remains undetermined.

Germline CDR1 MNHNS, CDR2 SASEGT. V was cut by 4 bases and J by 0 bases, with 10 bases left in between. The CDR3 spans 15 residues. Findings of the study overall: Only rheumatoid arthritis patients, not healthy controls, showed CD8+ clonality increasing with age.

The sequence was obtained from a woman aged 55 to 70 in good health. The genes are TRBV6-1 and TRBJ1-3, with D uncertain. Material for sequencing was CD8+ T cells sorted from blood. CDR3 protein: CASSAGLHSGNTIYF. The CDR3, as DNA: TGTGCCAGCAGTGCCGGGCTTCACTCTGGAAACACCATATATTTT.